This T cell receptor beta chain was documented in a study of T cell responses to AZD1222 COVID-19 vaccine. Comments on this clone: Its antigen is not known.

Data came from immunoSEQ multiplex PCR; TCRdb stores just in-frame clones and leaves some out. The data contain approximately 150,000 clones, 80% to 95% of them singletons. The V gene lost 2 bases and the J gene lost 4 bases, with 8 bases spanning the gap. CDR1 and CDR2 from the germline V gene are SGHTA and FQGNSA. This CDR3 comprises 13 residues. Findings of the study overall: Donors, mostly white British, included more females; clonal diversity was possibly underestimated. Seropositive AZD1222 recipients at baseline numbered only five or six.

The sample in question was peripheral blood, obtained on day 0 of MenACWY control vaccination. The source of this sequence is an adult in good health. This chain joins TRBV7-2 and TRBJ1-1; D gene unclear. CDR3 coding DNA: TGTGCCAGCAGCTTACCGTGGGGCACTGAAGCTTTCTTT. Translation gives CASSLPWGTEAFF.